This entry features one T cell receptor (beta chain) sequence. Sample time point: time of PML onset. V was pared by 4 bases and J by 0 bases, with 13 bases between. Germline loops: CDR1 SGHNT, CDR2 YYREEE (reference sequence). There are 15 residues in the CDR3. This table comes from immunoSEQ multiplex PCR, and its TCRdb copy is limited to in-frame clones, with some not included. The table lists about 32,000 clones, 87% of them singletons, with less than 6.5% in the top ten. This record comes from a study of multiple sclerosis patients with progressive multifocal leukoencephalopathy. The chain has TRBV5-4 and TRBJ1-2, with D possibly being TRBD1 (6 bases). The sample consisted of PBMCs, taken from a patient treated with natalizumab. The clonotype originates from a middle-aged woman with progressive multifocal leukoencephalopathy. The CDR3 reads CASSHRDTPNYGYTF. Here the CDR3 DNA reads TGTGCCAGCAGCCATAGGGACACCCCTAACTATGGCTACACCTTC.